This record covers a single T cell receptor (beta chain). These data come from a study of blood T cell repertoires in COVID-19. On the study more broadly: Both acute and convalescent COVID-19 samples were obtained from the United States, Italy and Spain. From T cells, B-cell-depleted T cells, or PBMCs came the material, which was cDNA or gDNA.

Seattle participants joined during active infection and were tracked over time. Between the trimmed V and J ends, which lost 2 bases and 1 base, there was a span of 15 bases. The CDR3 runs 16 residues. The germline V gene has CDR1 SGHRS and CDR2 YFSETQ. Methods used by the authors: Cell counts per sample came from amplifying reference gene primers. The table came from immunoSEQ multiplex PCR; TCRdb's copy has only in-frame clones and leaves some out. That table is the source of V, J and clone size, and D and trimming were worked out from the DNA. This table has fewer than 200,000 clones, around four fifths appearing once.

Sequenced sample: peripheral blood. The sequence was collected from a woman between 65 and 79 years old with COVID-19, enrolled during active disease. The rearrangement uses TRBV5-1 and TRBJ1-1, with D possibly being TRBD1 (5 bases). The CDR3 reads CASSFSVGGTNTEAFF. The CDR3 DNA sequence: TGCGCCAGCAGCTTTTCGGTGGGGGGTACGAACACTGAAGCTTTCTTT.